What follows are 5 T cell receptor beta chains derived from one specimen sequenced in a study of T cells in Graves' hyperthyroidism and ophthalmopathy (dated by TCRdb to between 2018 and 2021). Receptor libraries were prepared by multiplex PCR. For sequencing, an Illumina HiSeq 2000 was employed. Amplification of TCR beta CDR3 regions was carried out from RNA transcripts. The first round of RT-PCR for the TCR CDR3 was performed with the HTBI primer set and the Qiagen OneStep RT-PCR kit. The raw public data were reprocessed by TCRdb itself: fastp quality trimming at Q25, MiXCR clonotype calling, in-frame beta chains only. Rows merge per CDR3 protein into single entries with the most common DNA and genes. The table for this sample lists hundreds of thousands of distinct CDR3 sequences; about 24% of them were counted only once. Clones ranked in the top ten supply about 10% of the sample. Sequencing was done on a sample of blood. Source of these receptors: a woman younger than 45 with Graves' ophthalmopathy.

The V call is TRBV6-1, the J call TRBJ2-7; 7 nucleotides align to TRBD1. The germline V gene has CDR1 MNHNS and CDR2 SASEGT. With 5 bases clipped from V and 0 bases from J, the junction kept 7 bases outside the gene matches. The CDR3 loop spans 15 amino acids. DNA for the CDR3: TGTGCCAGCAGTCCGTACAGGGGTCTCTCCTACGAGCAGTACTTC. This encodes CASSPYRGLSYEQYF.

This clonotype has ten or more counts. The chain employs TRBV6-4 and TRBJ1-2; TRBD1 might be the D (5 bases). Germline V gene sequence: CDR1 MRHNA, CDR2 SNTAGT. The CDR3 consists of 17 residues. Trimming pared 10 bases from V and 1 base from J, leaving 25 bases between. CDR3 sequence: CATNQGRGSYFNYGYTF. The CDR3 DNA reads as TGTGCCACCAACCAGGGCCGGGGAAGCTATTTTAACTATGGCTACACCTTC.

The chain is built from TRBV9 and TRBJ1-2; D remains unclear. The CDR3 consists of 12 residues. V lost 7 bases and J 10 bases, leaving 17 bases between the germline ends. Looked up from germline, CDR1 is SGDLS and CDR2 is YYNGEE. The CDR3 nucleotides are TGTGCCAGCCACCGCGCGGAGGCCAACTACACCTTC. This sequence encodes CASHRAEANYTF.

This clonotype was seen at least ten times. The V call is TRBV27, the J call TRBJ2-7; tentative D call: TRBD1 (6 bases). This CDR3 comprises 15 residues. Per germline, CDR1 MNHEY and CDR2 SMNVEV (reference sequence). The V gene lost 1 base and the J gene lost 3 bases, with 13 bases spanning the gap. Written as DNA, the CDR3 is TGTGCCAGCAGTTTATTTGGGGACAAAATCTACGAGCAGTACTTC. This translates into CASSLFGDKIYEQYF.

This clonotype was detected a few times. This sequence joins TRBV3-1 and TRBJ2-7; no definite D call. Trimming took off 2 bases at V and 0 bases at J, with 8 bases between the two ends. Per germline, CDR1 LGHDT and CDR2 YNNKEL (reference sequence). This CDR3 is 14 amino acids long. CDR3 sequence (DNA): TGTGCCAGCAGCCAAAATGCAGACTCCTACGAGCAGTACTTC. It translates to CASSQNADSYEQYF.